Each of the 2 T cell receptor beta chains below was sequenced from the same sample in a study of regulatory T cells in long-lasting Graves disease. Relying on iRepertoire HTBI primers and Arm-PCR of CDR3 regions, the team built TCR beta libraries. MiXCR, applied by TCRdb to the multiplex PCR reads, yields one record per CDR3 protein. The sample shows 500,000 or so distinct CDR3 sequences, about a sixth of them seen only once. As for time point: newly diagnosed GD, antithyroid drugs for less than 3 months. The TCR library was made from RNA extracted from PBMCs. These data also formed part of another study, on T cells in Graves' hyperthyroidism and ophthalmopathy.

The source material was peripheral blood mononuclear cells (PBMCs), sampled at new diagnosis, from a patient treated with antithyroid drugs. The receptors were sampled from a man aged 35 to 55 with Graves disease.

This clonotype was picked up many times. V usage is TRBV7-3 and J usage is TRBJ2-3; D unclear. Germline loops: CDR1 SGHTA, CDR2 FQGTGA. CDR3 length: 13 amino acids. V was pared by 6 bases and J by 1 base, with 8 bases between. The CDR3 here is CASSYGRTDTQYF. In DNA, the CDR3 is TGTGCCAGCAGTTACGGGCGCACAGATACGCAGTATTTT.

With regard to this clonotype: Lacking the conserved final phenylalanine or tryptophan, this CDR3 likely reflects a read error. No DNA is shown, since the ends of the CDR3 on it are uncertain; the CDR3 is the one TCRdb lists. The J gene is TRBJ2-1, the V gene TRBV28; no DNA check was done on the table's D call, TRBD2. The CDR3 length equals 13 residues, ends included. Germline-derived CDR1 and CDR2 are MDHEN and SYDVKM. CDR3 amino acids: CASSFVGTSGMDY.